The rows below give T cell receptor beta chains drawn from one sample of a study of OX40 agonist ivuxolimab in advanced cancers. Assay: immunoSEQ multiplex PCR; the TCRdb copy retains only in-frame clones and omits some. Counted here are tens of thousands of clones, 94% occurring once; the ten biggest clones make up about a fifth. This material consisted of CD4+ or CD8+ T cells sorted from blood, taken in a trial of the OX40 agonist ivuxolimab. The source of these receptors is an adult with an advanced solid tumor such as melanoma, head and neck, liver or kidney cancer. Both conserved end residues are part of each CDR3. The D gene is left open where the match is weak. A clone size is listed for some rows: how often the clone was seen (once, few, many), or a class if it is expanded.

J gene	V gene	clone size	D gene	CDR3 protein	CDR3 DNA
TRBJ2-7	TRBV27	-	TRBD2	CASSLSAGWREVPHEQYF	TGTGCCAGCAGTTTATCTGCCGGTTGGCGGGAGGTTCCCCACGAGCAGTACTTC
TRBJ2-3	TRBV10-3	once	TRBD2	CAIRPGTSGRGDTQYF	TGTGCCATCAGACCCGGGACTAGCGGGAGGGGCGATACGCAGTATTTT
TRBJ1-1	TRBV12-5	-	-	CASGLVEQPKAFF	TGTGCTAGTGGTTTGGTCGAACAGCCGAAAGCTTTCTTT
TRBJ1-4	TRBV11-2	-	TRBD1	CASSLGQGAYSNEKLFF	TGTGCCAGCAGCCTCGGACAGGGGGCATATTCTAATGAAAAACTGTTTTTT
TRBJ1-2	TRBV6-5	once	TRBD1	CASNPAGTGDGYTF	TGTGCCAGCAATCCTGCCGGGACAGGGGATGGCTACACCTTC
TRBJ1-6	TRBV2	-	TRBD1	CASKDWGRGLNSPLHF	TGTGCCAGCAAAGATTGGGGCAGGGGGCTTAATTCACCCCTCCACTTT
TRBJ1-2	TRBV29-1	-	TRBD1	CSVRQGTGGDYGYTF	TGCAGCGTACGACAGGGAACGGGGGGCGACTATGGCTACACCTTC
TRBJ1-4	TRBV4-2	few	-	CASSQGPDSFREKLFF	TGTGCCAGCAGCCAAGGACCGGACAGTTTTCGGGAAAAACTGTTTTTT
TRBJ2-3	TRBV7-7	-	TRBD2	CASSPSPGGADTQYF	TGTGCCAGCAGCCCAAGCCCGGGGGGAGCAGATACGCAGTATTTT
TRBJ2-3	TRBV9	once	TRBD2	CASSPGLAGTTDTQYF	TGTGCCAGCAGCCCCGGACTAGCGGGAACCACAGATACGCAGTATTTT
TRBJ1-1	TRBV6-6	once	-	CASSYSGIEAFF	TGTGCCAGCAGTTACTCGGGGATTGAAGCTTTCTTT
TRBJ1-1	TRBV5-6	-	-	CASSSNRENTEAFF	TGTGCCAGCAGCTCCAACCGGGAGAACACTGAAGCTTTCTTT
TRBJ1-1	TRBV19	-	-	CAITLGTEAFF	TGTGCCATCACGCTGGGGACTGAAGCTTTCTTT
TRBJ1-5	TRBV27	-	-	CASSLASSNQPQHF	TGTGCCAGCAGTTTGGCCAGCTCCAATCAGCCCCAGCATTTT
TRBJ1-2	TRBV2	once	-	CASSGSGEKDRGYTF	TGTGCCAGCAGTGGATCCGGCGAGAAGGACAGAGGCTACACCTTC
TRBJ2-1	TRBV19	-	-	CASSTGGNYNEQFF	TGTGCCAGTAGTACGGGCGGGAACTACAATGAGCAGTTCTTC
TRBJ2-1	TRBV2	-	-	CASRELDTHFRFF	TGTGCCAGCAGAGAACTGGACACCCACTTTCGGTTCTTC
TRBJ1-3	TRBV19	-	-	CASRAQPRTFSGNTIYF	TGTGCCAGTAGGGCACAGCCCCGTACCTTCTCTGGAAACACCATATATTTT
TRBJ1-5	TRBV5-1	-	-	CASSLAGSNQPQHF	TGCGCCAGCAGCTTGGCGGGCAGCAATCAGCCCCAGCATTTT
TRBJ2-5	TRBV27	-	TRBD1	CASSRSPGQGGRETQYF	TGTGCCAGCAGTAGATCCCCGGGACAGGGGGGAAGAGAGACCCAGTACTTC
TRBJ2-5	TRBV27	-	-	CASSLGGRSLETQYF	TGTGCCAGCAGTTTAGGAGGGAGAAGTTTGGAGACCCAGTACTTC
TRBJ1-5	TRBV15	-	TRBD1	CATGDRGRPNQPQHF	TGTGCCACCGGGGACAGGGGGCGTCCCAATCAGCCCCAGCATTTT
TRBJ2-7	TRBV5-4	-	TRBD2	CASSWGAGTSGPYEQYF	TGTGCCAGCAGCTGGGGCGCCGGGACTAGCGGACCCTACGAGCAGTACTTC
TRBJ1-4	TRBV7-9	-	-	CASSLVSTGWSLNEKLFF	TGTGCCAGCAGCTTAGTCTCCACAGGGTGGTCGCTGAATGAAAAACTGTTTTTT
TRBJ2-1	TRBV4-1	-	-	CASSQAASSYNEQFF	TGCGCCAGCAGCCAGGCCGCGAGCTCCTACAATGAGCAGTTCTTC
TRBJ2-1	TRBV2	-	TRBD2	CAPRGGLAGDHEQFF	TGTGCCCCTAGGGGTGGGCTAGCGGGGGATCATGAGCAGTTCTTC
TRBJ1-4	TRBV6-5	-	-	CASSRGPRTGELFF	TGTGCCAGCAGCCGCGGTCCCCGCACGGGCGAACTGTTTTTT
TRBJ2-1	TRBV27	-	-	CASRGGNSYNEQFF	TGTGCCAGCAGGGGGGGAAACTCCTACAATGAGCAGTTCTTC
TRBJ1-2	TRBV10-3	-	TRBD1	CAISRAGGHYGYTF	TGTGCCATCAGTCGGGCAGGGGGACACTATGGCTACACCTTC